Below, 23 T cell receptor beta chains from the same sample are listed, as sequenced in a study of cytomegalovirus exposure and HLA in healthy donors. 60 Vbeta and 13 Jbeta primers were used in PCR. The data were produced by immunoSEQ multiplex PCR, yet TCRdb's version contains in-frame clones alone and is incomplete. Altogether more than 110,000 clones are present, approximately 80% being singletons, with the ten largest covering around 3.7%. The sequencing input was PBMCs. The source is a male donor in good health and CMV-seronegative.

A single count supports this clone. V usage is TRBV5-1 and J usage is TRBJ1-2; perhaps TRBD1 as D (6 bases). The germline gives CDR1 SGHRS, CDR2 YFSETQ. CDR3 length equals 16 residues. V was trimmed by 4 bases and J by 0 bases, leaving 16 bases between them. Here the CDR3 DNA reads TGCGCCAGCAGCCTGGGACATTCTTCAGCTAACTATGGCTACACCTTC. Translated, it gives CASSLGHSSANYGYTF.

This clone was observed once. The chain is built from TRBV6-5 and TRBJ1-3; D gene ambiguous. The CDR3 has 13 amino acids. CDR1 and CDR2 (germline): MNHEY, SVGAGI. V lost 10 bases and J lost 2, with 12 bases in between. The CDR3 sequence: CATSRGAGNTIYF. DNA for the CDR3: TGTGCCACCTCTCGGGGAGCTGGAAACACCATATATTTT.

The chain uses TRBV5-4 and TRBJ2-5, with 7 positions matching TRBD2. The V gene's germline CDR1 is SGHNT and CDR2 YYREEE (reference sequence). The CDR3 spans 14 residues. Trimming removed 0 bases from V and 2 bases from J; junction bases left unmatched: 1. For the CDR3, the DNA is TGTGCCAGCAGCTTGGGACTAGCTCAAGAGACCCAGTACTTC. Protein sequence: CASSLGLAQETQYF. The entire variable domain, with the rest obtained from reference TRBV5-4 and TRBJ2-5, is as follows: ETGVTQSPTHLIKTRGQQVTLRCSSQSGHNTVSWYQQALGQGPQFIFQYYREEENGRGNFPPRFSGLQFPNYSSELNVNALELDDSALYLCASSLGLAQETQYFGPGTRLLVL.

CDR3 sequence reads: CASSTSGGWGQETQYF. CDR3 sequence (DNA): TGTGCCAGTTCGACTAGCGGGGGGTGGGGACAAGAGACCCAGTACTTC. The chain is built from TRBV2 and TRBJ2-5; 13 bases line up with TRBD2. CDR3 size: 16 residues. Germline V CDR1 and CDR2: SNHLY, FYNNEI. V gave up 9 bases and J gave up 2 bases; unmatched junction bases: 9.

The genes are TRBV4-3 and TRBJ2-5; 11 bases map to TRBD2. The J segment lost 7 bases and the V segment lost 2 bases, leaving 18 bases of the junction unmatched. This CDR3 region has 19 residues. Germline CDR1 and CDR2: LGHNA and YSLEER. CDR3 sequence reads: CASSQQNLRGLAEAATQYF. Written as DNA, the CDR3 is TGCGCCAGCAGCCAACAAAACCTCCGGGGACTAGCGGAAGCAGCGACCCAGTACTTC.

The chain joins TRBV11-2 to TRBJ2-1; 9 bases map to TRBD2. The CDR3 consists of 15 residues. Losses at the gene ends were 3 bases for V and 9 bases for J; bases not matched to a gene: 9. The germline V gene has CDR1 SGHAT and CDR2 FQNNGV. The CDR3 region is CASSFSLAGSPEQFF. Here the CDR3 DNA reads TGTGCCAGCAGCTTTAGCCTAGCGGGGTCGCCTGAGCAGTTCTTC. The whole variable domain, filled in from reference TRBV11-2 and TRBJ2-1, reads EAGVAQSPRYKIIEKRQSVAFWCNPISGHATLYWYQQILGQGPKLLIQFQNNGVVDDSQLPKDRFSAERLKGVDSTLKIQPAKLEDSAVYLCASSFSLAGSPEQFFGPGTRLTVL.

This clone has just a few counts. The rearrangement links TRBV2 to TRBJ2-7; 7 positions match TRBD2. Per germline, CDR1 SNHLY and CDR2 FYNNEI. The CDR3 loop spans 14 amino acids. V shed 7 bases and J 1 base; nucleotides not matched to a gene: 7. CDR3 DNA sequence: TGTGCCAGCAAGGGTAGCGGGCTGTCCTACGAGCAGTACTTC. The encoded protein is CASKGSGLSYEQYF.

V gene TRBV9 combines with J gene TRBJ1-3; D remains unclear. Trimming shortened V by 4 bases and J by 1 base, and 9 bases separated the two germline ends. CDR1 SGDLS and CDR2 YYNGEE come from the germline V gene. The CDR3 sequence is 14 residues long. The CDR3 DNA reads TGTGCCAGCAGCCCGAGGCATTCTGGAAACACCATATATTTT. Residues: CASSPRHSGNTIYF.

This clone was detected once. The chain uses TRBV4-2 and TRBJ1-5; 7 bases are a match to TRBD1. The germline CDR1 and CDR2 sequences are LGHNA and YNFKEQ. The CDR3 is made up of 15 amino acids. With V trimmed by 0 bases and J by 3 bases, 2 bases remained unmatched. In DNA form, the CDR3 reads TGTGCCAGCAGCCAAGAAGGACAGGTCAATCAGCCCCAGCATTTT. Its translation is CASSQEGQVNQPQHF.

Remarks on this clone: The sample carries other DNA sequences with the same CDR3. The gene calls are TRBV18 and TRBJ2-1, with 9 bases identical to TRBD1. This CDR3 spans 15 amino acids. V shed 5 bases, J shed 3 bases, and the junction held 5 bases outside the gene matches. Germline assignment: CDR1 KGHSH and CDR2 LQKENI. The CDR3 nucleotides are TGTGCCAGCTCAAAGAGGACAGGGGACTACAATGAGCAGTTCTTC. It encodes CASSKRTGDYNEQFF.

This clone was recorded only once. J is TRBJ2-1 and V is TRBV28, with D possibly TRBD2 on 6 matching bases. Germline loops: CDR1 MDHEN, CDR2 SYDVKM. The CDR3 sequence is 13 residues long. The chain's CDR3 is CAVRNSGDNEQFF. The DNA of the CDR3 is TGTGCAGTACGGAACTCGGGGGACAATGAGCAGTTCTTC.

The J gene is TRBJ2-5, the V gene TRBV6-5; TRBD1 matches 9 bases. The J call may be faulty, since TRBJ2-7 better matches the DNA end. The germline CDR1 and CDR2 sequences are MNHEY and SVGAGI. This CDR3 is 14 amino acids long. The CDR3 nucleotides are TGTGCCAGCAGTTACCGGGACAGGGCCTACGAGCAGTACTTC. This gives the protein CASSYRDRAYEQYF.

The chain combines TRBV18 with TRBJ2-6; D unresolved. Trimming pared 3 bases from V and 2 bases from J, leaving 5 bases between. CDR3 length: 14 amino acids. The germline gives CDR1 KGHSH, CDR2 LQKENI. In DNA, the CDR3 is TGTGCCAGCTCACCGCAGGCTGGGGCCAACGTCCTGACTTTC. Translated, it gives CASSPQAGANVLTF.

The chain recombines TRBV7-2 with TRBJ2-1, with D tentatively TRBD1 (7 bases). Germline V gene sequence: CDR1 SGHTA, CDR2 FQGNSA. This CDR3 is 14 amino acids long. Between the trimmed V and J ends, which lost 7 bases and 15 bases, there was a span of 25 bases. CDR3 sequence: CASTSRQQGEAWFF. Written as DNA, the CDR3 is TGTGCCAGCACCTCTCGCCAGCAGGGGGAGGCCTGGTTCTTC. The entire variable domain, with the rest obtained from reference TRBV7-2 and TRBJ2-1, is as follows: GAGVSQSPSNKVTEKGKDVELRCDPISGHTALYWYRQSLGQGLEFLIYFQGNSAPDKSGLPSDRFSAERTGGSVSTLTIQRTQQEDSAVYLCASTSRQQGEAWFFGPGTRLTVL.

The gene calls are TRBV5-6 and TRBJ1-5; tentatively, D is TRBD1 (6 bases). The CDR3 has 17 residues. Germline CDR1 reads SGHDT; CDR2 reads YYEEEE. V lost 1 base and J 6 bases, leaving 20 bases between the germline ends. This CDR3 is CASSLWVGAGASQPQHF. CDR3 bases: TGTGCCAGCAGCTTGTGGGTAGGGGCGGGGGCCAGTCAGCCCCAGCATTTT. Filled out from reference TRBV5-6 and TRBJ1-5, the complete variable domain reads DAGVTQSPTHLIKTRGQQVTLRCSPKSGHDTVSWYQQALGQGPQFIFQYYEEEERQRGNFPDRFSGHQFPNYSSELNVNALLLGDSALYLCASSLWVGAGASQPQHFGDGTRLSIL.

This clone was counted only a few times. The chain is built from TRBV5-6 and TRBJ1-1; D gene unclear. This CDR3 has 12 residues. Germline CDR1 reads SGHDT; CDR2 reads YYEEEE. V lost 1 base to trimming and J lost 10 bases, with 11 bases between them. This CDR3 is CASSLYGSGAFF. The CDR3 coding sequence is TGTGCCAGCAGCTTGTATGGCAGTGGAGCTTTCTTT.

The CDR3 region has the DNA TGCGCCAGCAGCCAAGATATTAGCGGGGGTGGGGGCGGGGAGCTGTTTTTT. It codes for CASSQDISGGGGGELFF. This sequence joins TRBV4-1 and TRBJ2-2, with TRBD2 matching over 9 bases. The CDR3 extends over 17 amino acids. Germline V gives CDR1 MGHRA, CDR2 YSYEKL. V shed 0 bases and J 7 bases; nucleotides not matched to a gene: 9.

The chain couples TRBV5-4 to TRBJ2-1; 10 bases match TRBD2. Trimming removed 0 bases from V and 4 bases from J; junction bases left unmatched: 7. The CDR3 spans 17 residues. In germline, CDR1 is SGHNT, CDR2 YYREEE (reference sequence). CDR3 in amino acids: CASSLGSGGRLYNEQFF. CDR3 DNA: TGTGCCAGCAGCTTGGGTAGCGGGGGGCGACTATACAATGAGCAGTTCTTC.

The chain carries TRBV9 and TRBJ2-7, with TRBD2 matching over 13 bases. Germline V gene lookup returns CDR1 SGDLS and CDR2 YYNGEE. The CDR3 covers 15 residues. Germline trimming cut 4 bases from V and 5 bases from J; bases unmatched to any gene: 6. The CDR3 reads CASSPTGTSGNEQYF. The CDR3 DNA sequence: TGTGCCAGCAGCCCAACGGGGACTAGCGGGAACGAGCAGTACTTC.

The chain links TRBV7-6 to TRBJ1-3, with 8 bases aligning to TRBD1. The V gene's germline CDR1 is SGHVS and CDR2 FNYEAQ. The CDR3 spans 15 residues. V was clipped by 5 bases and J by 0 bases; unmatched bases: 3. CDR3 sequence reads: CASSPGTGSGNTIYF. For the CDR3, the DNA is TGTGCCAGCAGCCCTGGGACAGGCTCTGGAAACACCATATATTTT. Supplemented by reference TRBV7-6 and TRBJ1-3, the full variable domain reads GAGVSQSPRYKVTKRGQDVALRCDPISGHVSLYWYRQALGQGPEFLTYFNYEAQQDKSGLPNDRFSAERPEGSISTLTIQRTEQRDSAMYRCASSPGTGSGNTIYFGEGSWLTVV.

The J gene is TRBJ2-5, the V gene TRBV7-9; D unclear. This CDR3 has 14 residues. Germline values: CDR1 SEHNR, CDR2 FQNEAQ (reference sequence). V was trimmed by 2 bases and J by 5 bases, leaving 12 bases between them. CDR3 nucleotide sequence: TGTGCCAGCAGCTTATTCGAAGCCGCGGAGACCCAGTACTTC. Amino acids: CASSLFEAAETQYF.

V gene TRBV6-6 combines with J gene TRBJ1-2; a weak D match, TRBD1 (6 bases). Trimming left V 0 bases short and J 4 bases short, with 9 bases between. The germline gives CDR1 MNHNY, CDR2 SVGAGI (reference sequence). There are 14 residues in the CDR3. CDR3 loop: CASSYSSGVYGYTF. CDR3 sequence (DNA): TGTGCCAGCAGTTACTCTTCAGGGGTCTATGGCTACACCTTC.

This sequence joins TRBV6-6 and TRBJ2-2; TRBD2 might be the D (6 bases). V was trimmed by 7 bases and J by 4 bases, leaving 16 bases between them. Looked up from germline, CDR1 is MNHNY and CDR2 is SVGAGI (reference sequence). The CDR3 totals 15 residues. This CDR3 is CASKPRGRLTGELFF. CDR3 nucleotide sequence: TGTGCCAGCAAACCGCGGGGCAGACTCACCGGGGAGCTGTTTTTT.